This TCR beta chain was identified in a study of T-cell memory formation after mild COVID-19. Study at large: Largely, TCR clusters stayed within a single donor. Findings of the study overall: The study found balanced CD4/CD8 in clones contracting day 15 to 85 and a CD4+ lean in later expanders. Memory cells collected pre-infection included some clones that later responded, suggesting cross-reactive memory joined.

TCRdb re-called the 5' RACE reads through MiXCR, storing one row per CDR3 protein. This table has some 600,000 distinct CDR3 sequences, approximately 15% appearing once. A few counts support this clonotype. The antigen remains unidentified. This receptor was obtained from an adult woman who had mild COVID-19 (a few samples of this study predate the infection). Cell type and time point are not known. The sample was PBMCs or a T cell subset sorted from them (not recorded which).

CDR3 coding DNA: TGTGCCACCAGTGATCCGGGCGGGCCAGTGGGTGAGCAGTTCTTC. Its protein is CATSDPGGPVGEQFF. V is TRBV24-1 and J is TRBJ2-1; possibly TRBD2 for D (5 bases). V lost 3 bases and J lost 9, with 17 bases in between. The CDR3 runs to 15 residues. Germline values: CDR1 KGHDR, CDR2 SFDVKD.